This is a list of T cell receptor beta chains from one sample in a study of blood T cell repertoires in COVID-19. Here immunoSEQ multiplex PCR was the method, and the copy in TCRdb shows in-frame clones only, minus some. The sample comprises 130,000 to 150,000 clones, over 80% of which are singletons, and around 10% rests with the top ten. Sequenced sample: PBMCs or T cells enriched from blood (not recorded which). The receptors were sampled from a man in his 60s who had recovered from COVID-19. CDR3s include the opening cysteine and the closing phenylalanine or tryptophan. D genes are given only for firm matches. Not every row has a clone size; where given, it reads once, few, many or a size class.

V: TRBV28
J: TRBJ2-7
size: -
D: -
length: 14
DNA: TGTGCCAGCAGTTCCCCCCCCCTAGCCCACGAGCAGTACTTC
CDR3: CASSSPPLAHEQYF

V: TRBV11-2
J: TRBJ2-7
size: -
D: TRBD1
length: 14
DNA: TGTGCCAGCAGCGTTGGGACAGGGGGCTACGAGCAGTACTTC
CDR3: CASSVGTGGYEQYF

V: TRBV20-1
J: TRBJ2-7
size: -
D: TRBD2
length: 13
DNA: TGCAGTGCTAGTTCCAGCGGGAGCTACGAGCAGTACTTC
CDR3: CSASSSGSYEQYF

V: TRBV4-2
J: TRBJ2-2
size: few
D: TRBD2
length: 15
DNA: TGTGCCAGCAGAGGTCTGGCGGGAGGTAACGGGGAGCTGTTTTTT
CDR3: CASRGLAGGNGELFF

V: TRBV11-3
J: TRBJ2-1
size: few
D: TRBD2
length: 18
DNA: TGTGCCAGCAGCTTCGGGACTATCTTTCTAAGCTCCTACAATGAGCAGTTCTTC
CDR3: CASSFGTIFLSSYNEQFF

V: TRBV3-1/TRBV3-2
J: TRBJ2-7
size: -
D: -
length: 14
DNA: TGTGCCAGCAGCCAAGTCCTCGGGGCCTACGAGCAGTACTTC
CDR3: CASSQVLGAYEQYF

V: TRBV2
J: TRBJ1-1
size: -
D: -
length: 15
DNA: TGTGCCAGCAGTGAAAACGGCCGGGGGGACACTGAAGCTTTCTTT
CDR3: CASSENGRGDTEAFF

V: TRBV19
J: TRBJ1-5
size: -
D: -
length: 15
DNA: TGTGCCAGTAGACCAGGACATTATAGCAATCAGCCCCAGCATTTT
CDR3: CASRPGHYSNQPQHF

V: TRBV18
J: TRBJ1-5
size: -
D: TRBD1
length: 16
DNA: TGTGCCAGCTCAGCATCCGGGACAGGGGGCAATCAGCCCCAGCATTTT
CDR3: CASSASGTGGNQPQHF

V: TRBV6-2/TRBV6-3
J: TRBJ2-2
size: -
D: -
length: 14
DNA: TGTGCCAGCAGTTACACGAGGAACACCGGGGAGCTGTTTTTT
CDR3: CASSYTRNTGELFF

V: TRBV28
J: TRBJ2-2
size: -
D: -
length: 13
DNA: TGTGCCAGCCTAGCCCAGCTCACCGGGGAGCTGTTTTTT
CDR3: CASLAQLTGELFF

V: TRBV10-3
J: TRBJ2-5
size: -
D: TRBD2
length: 14
DNA: TGTGCCATCAGTGAAAGCGGGGGGAGGGAGACCCAGTACTTC
CDR3: CAISESGGRETQYF

V: TRBV7-8
J: TRBJ2-7
size: once
D: TRBD1
length: 13
DNA: TGTGCCAGCAGCGAAGGGACAGGCTACGAGCAGTACTTC
CDR3: CASSEGTGYEQYF

V: TRBV7-7
J: TRBJ2-5
size: -
D: -
length: 17
DNA: TGTGCCAGCAGCAAAGCCGTTGGATGGCAGGGGTGGGAGACCCAGTACTTC
CDR3: CASSKAVGWQGWETQYF

V: TRBV6-5
J: TRBJ2-3
size: -
D: -
length: 14
DNA: TGTGCCAGCAGGGGACGGCGGGACACAGATACGCAGTATTTT
CDR3: CASRGRRDTDTQYF

V: TRBV4-2
J: TRBJ2-7
size: -
D: TRBD2
length: 18
DNA: TGTGCCAGCAGCCAAGACCCGGCTAGCGGGGGGGTCTCCTACGAGCAGTACTTC
CDR3: CASSQDPASGGVSYEQYF

V: TRBV30
J: TRBJ1-6
size: -
D: -
length: 12
DNA: TGTGCCTGGAGTGGGAGAAATTCACCCCTCCACTTT
CDR3: CAWSGRNSPLHF

V: TRBV18
J: TRBJ1-2
size: -
D: -
length: 12
DNA: TGTGCCAGCTCACCCTACAGGGATGGCTACACCTTC
CDR3: CASSPYRDGYTF

V: TRBV13
J: TRBJ2-7
size: -
D: TRBD1
length: 13
DNA: TGTGCCAGCAGCTTAGGGGGACAGGGCAAGCAGTACTTC
CDR3: CASSLGGQGKQYF